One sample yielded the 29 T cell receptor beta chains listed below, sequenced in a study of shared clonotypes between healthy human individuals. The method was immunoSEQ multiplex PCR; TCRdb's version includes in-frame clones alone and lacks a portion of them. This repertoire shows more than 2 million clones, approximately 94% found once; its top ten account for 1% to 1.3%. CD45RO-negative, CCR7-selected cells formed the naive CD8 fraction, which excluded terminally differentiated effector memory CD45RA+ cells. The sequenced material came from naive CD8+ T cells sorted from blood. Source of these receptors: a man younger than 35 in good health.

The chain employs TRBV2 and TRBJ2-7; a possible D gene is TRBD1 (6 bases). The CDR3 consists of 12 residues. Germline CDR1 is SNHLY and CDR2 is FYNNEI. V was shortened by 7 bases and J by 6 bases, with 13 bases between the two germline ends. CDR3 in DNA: TGTGCCAGCAACAGGGAAAACGGCGAGCAGTACTTC. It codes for CASNRENGEQYF.

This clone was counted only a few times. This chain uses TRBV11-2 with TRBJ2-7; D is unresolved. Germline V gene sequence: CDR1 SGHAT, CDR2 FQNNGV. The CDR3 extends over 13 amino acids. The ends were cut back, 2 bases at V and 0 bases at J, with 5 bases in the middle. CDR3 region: CASSLWSSYEQYF. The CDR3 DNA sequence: TGTGCCAGCAGCTTATGGAGCTCCTACGAGCAGTACTTC.

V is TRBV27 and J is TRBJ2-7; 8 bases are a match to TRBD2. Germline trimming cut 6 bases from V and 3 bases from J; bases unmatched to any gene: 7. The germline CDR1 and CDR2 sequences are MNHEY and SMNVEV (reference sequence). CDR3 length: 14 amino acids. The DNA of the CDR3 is TGTGCCAGCAGGCAGCGGGAGTGGTTCTACGAGCAGTACTTC. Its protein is CASRQREWFYEQYF.

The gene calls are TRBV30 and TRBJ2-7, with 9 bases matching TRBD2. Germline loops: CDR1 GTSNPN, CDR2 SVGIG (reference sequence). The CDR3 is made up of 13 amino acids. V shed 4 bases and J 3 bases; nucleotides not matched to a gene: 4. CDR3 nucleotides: TGTGCCTGGACCCTAGCGGGACTCTACGAGCAGTACTTC. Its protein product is CAWTLAGLYEQYF.

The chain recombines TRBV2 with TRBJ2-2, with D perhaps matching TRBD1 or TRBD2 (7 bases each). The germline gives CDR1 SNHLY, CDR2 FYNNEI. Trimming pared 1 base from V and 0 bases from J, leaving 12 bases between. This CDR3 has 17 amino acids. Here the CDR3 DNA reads TGTGCCAGCAGTGAAGGGCGGGGGACAGCGAACACCGGGGAGCTGTTTTTT. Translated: CASSEGRGTANTGELFF.

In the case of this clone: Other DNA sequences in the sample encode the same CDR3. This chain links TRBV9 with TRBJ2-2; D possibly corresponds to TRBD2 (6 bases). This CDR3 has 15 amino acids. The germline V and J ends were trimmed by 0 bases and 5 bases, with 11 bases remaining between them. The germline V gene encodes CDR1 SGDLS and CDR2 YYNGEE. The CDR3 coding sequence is TGTGCCAGCAGCGTAGGAGGGACTTCAACCGGGGAGCTGTTTTTT. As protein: CASSVGGTSTGELFF.

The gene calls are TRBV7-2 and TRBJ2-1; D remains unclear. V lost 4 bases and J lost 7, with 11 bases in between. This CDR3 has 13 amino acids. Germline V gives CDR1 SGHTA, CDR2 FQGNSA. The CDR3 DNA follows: TGTGCCAGCAGCTACGAGGTTTGGAATGAGCAGTTCTTC. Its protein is CASSYEVWNEQFF. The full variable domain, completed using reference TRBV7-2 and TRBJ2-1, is GAGVSQSPSNKVTEKGKDVELRCDPISGHTALYWYRQSLGQGLEFLIYFQGNSAPDKSGLPSDRFSAERTGGSVSTLTIQRTQQEDSAVYLCASSYEVWNEQFFGPGTRLTVL.

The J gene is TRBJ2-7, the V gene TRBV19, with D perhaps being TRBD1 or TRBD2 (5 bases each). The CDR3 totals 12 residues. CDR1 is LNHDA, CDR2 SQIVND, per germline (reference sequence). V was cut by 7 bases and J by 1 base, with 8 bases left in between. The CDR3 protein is CASMGESYEQYF. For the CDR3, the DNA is TGTGCCAGTATGGGGGAGTCCTACGAGCAGTACTTC.

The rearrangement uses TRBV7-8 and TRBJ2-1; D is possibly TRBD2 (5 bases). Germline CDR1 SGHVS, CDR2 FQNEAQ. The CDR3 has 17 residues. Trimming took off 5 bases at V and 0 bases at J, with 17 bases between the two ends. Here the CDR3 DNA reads TGTGCCAGCAGCCCGGTAACAGACTATTTCTCCTACAATGAGCAGTTCTTC. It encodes CASSPVTDYFSYNEQFF.

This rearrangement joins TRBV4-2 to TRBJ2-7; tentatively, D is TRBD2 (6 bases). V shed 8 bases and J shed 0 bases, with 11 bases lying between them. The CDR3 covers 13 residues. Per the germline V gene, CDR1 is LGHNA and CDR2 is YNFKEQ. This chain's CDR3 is CASGGGDSYEQYF. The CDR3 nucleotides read TGTGCCAGCGGTGGCGGGGACTCCTACGAGCAGTACTTC.

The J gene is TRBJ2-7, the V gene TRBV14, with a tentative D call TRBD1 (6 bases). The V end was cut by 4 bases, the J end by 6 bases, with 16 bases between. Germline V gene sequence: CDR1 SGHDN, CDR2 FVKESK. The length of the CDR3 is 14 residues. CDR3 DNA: TGTGCCAGCAGCCCCTGGGGGCAGGCGGCCGAGCAGTACTTC. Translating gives CASSPWGQAAEQYF. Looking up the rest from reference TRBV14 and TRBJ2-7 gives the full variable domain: EAGVTQFPSHSVIEKGQTVTLRCDPISGHDNLYWYRRVMGKEIKFLLHFVKESKQDESGMPNNRFLAERTGGTYSTLKVQPAELEDSGVYFCASSPWGQAAEQYFGPGTRLTVT.

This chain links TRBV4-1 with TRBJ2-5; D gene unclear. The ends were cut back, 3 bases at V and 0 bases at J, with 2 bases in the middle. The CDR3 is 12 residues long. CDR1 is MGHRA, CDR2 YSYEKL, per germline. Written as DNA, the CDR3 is TGCGCCAGCAGCCAGTACCAAGAGACCCAGTACTTC. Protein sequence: CASSQYQETQYF.

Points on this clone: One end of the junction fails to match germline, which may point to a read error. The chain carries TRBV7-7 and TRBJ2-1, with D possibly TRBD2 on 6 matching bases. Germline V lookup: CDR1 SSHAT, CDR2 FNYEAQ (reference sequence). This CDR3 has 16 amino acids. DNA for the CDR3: TGTGCTAGCAGCTTAGATCCTAGCGCATCCTACAATGAGCAGTTCTTC. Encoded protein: CASSLDPSASYNEQFF.

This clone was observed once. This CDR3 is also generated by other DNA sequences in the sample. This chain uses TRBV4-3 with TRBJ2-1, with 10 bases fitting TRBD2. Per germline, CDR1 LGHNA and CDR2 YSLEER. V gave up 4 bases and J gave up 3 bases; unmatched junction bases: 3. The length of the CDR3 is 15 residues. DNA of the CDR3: TGCGCCAGCAGCCCCGGACTAGCGGACTACAATGAGCAGTTCTTC. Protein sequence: CASSPGLADYNEQFF.

The CDR3 sequence is CASSGDSYEQYF. CDR3 nucleotides: TGTGCCAGCTCAGGCGACAGCTACGAGCAGTACTTC. The genes are TRBV14 and TRBJ2-7; D perhaps matches TRBD1 (5 bases). Trimming left V 8 bases short and J 3 bases short, with 11 bases between. CDR3 size: 12 residues. CDR1 is SGHDN and CDR2 is FVKESK in the germline V gene.

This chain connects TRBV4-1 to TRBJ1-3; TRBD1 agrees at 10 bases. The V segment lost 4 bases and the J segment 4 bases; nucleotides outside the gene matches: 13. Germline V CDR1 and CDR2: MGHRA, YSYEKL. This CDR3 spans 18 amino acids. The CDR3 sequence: CASSPRGGQGMEGNTIYF. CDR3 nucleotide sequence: TGCGCCAGCAGCCCTCGAGGGGGACAGGGGATGGAAGGAAACACCATATATTTT.

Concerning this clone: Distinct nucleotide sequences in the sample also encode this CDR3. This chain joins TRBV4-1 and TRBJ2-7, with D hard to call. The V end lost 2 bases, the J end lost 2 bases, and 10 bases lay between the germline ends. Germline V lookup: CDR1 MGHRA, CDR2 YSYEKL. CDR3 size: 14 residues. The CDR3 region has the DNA TGCGCCAGCAGCCAACGGACGGGTACCTACGAGCAGTACTTC. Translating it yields CASSQRTGTYEQYF.

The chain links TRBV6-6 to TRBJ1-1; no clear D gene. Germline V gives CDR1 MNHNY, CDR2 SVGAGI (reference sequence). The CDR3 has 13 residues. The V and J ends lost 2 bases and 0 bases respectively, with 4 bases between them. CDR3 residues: CASSYVLNTEAFF. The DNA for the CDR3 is TGTGCCAGCAGTTACGTCTTGAACACTGAAGCTTTCTTT.

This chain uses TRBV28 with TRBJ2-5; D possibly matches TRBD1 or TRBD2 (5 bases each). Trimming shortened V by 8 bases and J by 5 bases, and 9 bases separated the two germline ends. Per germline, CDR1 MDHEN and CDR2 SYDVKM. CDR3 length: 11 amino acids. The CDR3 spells CASVWGETQYF. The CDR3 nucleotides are TGTGCCAGCGTCTGGGGGGAGACCCAGTACTTC.

CDR3: CASSLPGDRDNEQFF. The CDR3 DNA reads TGTGCCAGCAGCTTACCCGGGGACAGGGACAATGAGCAGTTCTTC. The chain links TRBV11-2 to TRBJ2-1; 9 bases map to TRBD1. The CDR3 consists of 15 residues. Germline V gene lookup returns CDR1 SGHAT and CDR2 FQNNGV. Germline trimming cut 2 bases from V and 5 bases from J; bases unmatched to any gene: 4. The complete variable domain, with remaining parts taken from reference TRBV11-2 and TRBJ2-1, reads EAGVAQSPRYKIIEKRQSVAFWCNPISGHATLYWYQQILGQGPKLLIQFQNNGVVDDSQLPKDRFSAERLKGVDSTLKIQPAKLEDSAVYLCASSLPGDRDNEQFFGPGTRLTVL.

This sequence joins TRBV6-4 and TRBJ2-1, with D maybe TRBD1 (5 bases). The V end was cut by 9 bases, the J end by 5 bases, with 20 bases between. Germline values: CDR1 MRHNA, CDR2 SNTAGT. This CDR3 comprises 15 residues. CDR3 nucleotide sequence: TGTGCCAGGACATATTGGGGCCACATTGACAATGAGCAGTTCTTC. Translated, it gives CARTYWGHIDNEQFF.

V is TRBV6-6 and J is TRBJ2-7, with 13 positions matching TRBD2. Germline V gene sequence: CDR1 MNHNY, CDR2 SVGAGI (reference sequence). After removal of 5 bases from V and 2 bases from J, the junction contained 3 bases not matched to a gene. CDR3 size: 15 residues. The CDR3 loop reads CASSAGTSGTYEQYF. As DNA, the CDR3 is TGTGCCAGCAGTGCCGGGACTAGCGGGACCTACGAGCAGTACTTC.

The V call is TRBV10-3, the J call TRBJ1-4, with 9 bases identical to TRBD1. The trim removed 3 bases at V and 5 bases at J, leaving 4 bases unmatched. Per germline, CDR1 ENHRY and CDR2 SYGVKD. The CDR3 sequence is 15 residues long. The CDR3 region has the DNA TGTGCCATCAGTGACCCCGGGACAGGGAATGAAAAACTGTTTTTT. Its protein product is CAISDPGTGNEKLFF.

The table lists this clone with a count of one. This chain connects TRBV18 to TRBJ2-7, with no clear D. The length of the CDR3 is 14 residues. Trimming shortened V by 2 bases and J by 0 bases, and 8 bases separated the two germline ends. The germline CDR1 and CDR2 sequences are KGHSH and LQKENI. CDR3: CASSPRDFSYEQYF. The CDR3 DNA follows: TGTGCCAGCTCACCAAGGGATTTCTCCTACGAGCAGTACTTC.

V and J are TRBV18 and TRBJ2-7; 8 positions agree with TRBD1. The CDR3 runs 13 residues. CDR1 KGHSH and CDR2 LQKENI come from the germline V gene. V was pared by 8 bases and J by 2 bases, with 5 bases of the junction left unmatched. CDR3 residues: CASAPGQAYEQYF. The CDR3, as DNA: TGTGCCAGCGCGCCGGGACAGGCCTACGAGCAGTACTTC.

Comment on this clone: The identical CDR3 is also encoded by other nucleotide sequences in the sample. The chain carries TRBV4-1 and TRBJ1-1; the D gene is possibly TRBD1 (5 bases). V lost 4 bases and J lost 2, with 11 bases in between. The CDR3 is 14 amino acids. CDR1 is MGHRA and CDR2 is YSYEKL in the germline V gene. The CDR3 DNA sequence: TGCGCCAGCAGCCCCCGGGGCGTTAACACTGAAGCTTTCTTT. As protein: CASSPRGVNTEAFF.

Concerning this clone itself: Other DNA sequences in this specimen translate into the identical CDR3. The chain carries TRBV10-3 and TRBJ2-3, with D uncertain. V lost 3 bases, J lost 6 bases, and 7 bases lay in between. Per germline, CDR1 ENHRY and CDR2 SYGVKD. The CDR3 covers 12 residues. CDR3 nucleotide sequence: TGTGCCATCAGTGAATCTACCGATACGCAGTATTTT. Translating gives CAISESTDTQYF.

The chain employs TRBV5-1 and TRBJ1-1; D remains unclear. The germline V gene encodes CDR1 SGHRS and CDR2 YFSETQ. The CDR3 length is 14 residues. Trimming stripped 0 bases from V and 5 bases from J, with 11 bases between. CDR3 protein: CASSLVPGGTEAFF. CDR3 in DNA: TGCGCCAGCAGCTTGGTTCCGGGCGGAACTGAAGCTTTCTTT.

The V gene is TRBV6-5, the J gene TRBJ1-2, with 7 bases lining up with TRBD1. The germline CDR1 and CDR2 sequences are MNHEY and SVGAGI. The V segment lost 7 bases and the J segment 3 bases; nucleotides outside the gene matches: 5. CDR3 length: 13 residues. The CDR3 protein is CASNPGGDYGYTF. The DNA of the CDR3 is TGTGCCAGCAATCCAGGGGGGGACTATGGCTACACCTTC.